This entry lists 23 T cell receptor beta chains sequenced from one sample in a study of T-cell reconstitution after alpha-beta-depleted transplantation in children (dated by TCRdb to 2015 to 2016). Libraries came from PCR. TCRdb shows the sequencer as Illumina HiSeq 2500. To normalize quantification of the TCRbeta repertoire, the TCR libraries were built with molecular barcoding that relied on unique molecular identifiers. The raw public data were reprocessed by TCRdb itself: fastp quality trimming at Q25, MiXCR clonotype calling, in-frame beta chains only. Rows are combined by CDR3 protein, so each entry shows the most common genes and DNA. For this sample there are about 980,000 distinct CDR3 sequences; roughly 31% appear just once. 25% to 35% of the sample is held by the ten biggest clonotypes. The treatment or condition label here, explained by the study, means: allogeneic hematopoietic cell transplantation with graft depleted of TCRalphabeta T cells and CD19 B cells.

Sequenced here: PBMCs, mostly from graft donor cells, sampled 360 days after TCRalphabeta/CD19-depleted stem cell transplant. Receptor source: a boy under two years old who had a stem cell transplant for SCID, so the T cells may come from the graft donor.

This clonotype was detected only a few times. This chain links TRBV29-1 with TRBJ2-5; 14 bases align to TRBD2. Germline CDR1 SQVTM, CDR2 ANQGSEA. V lost 8 bases, J lost 4 bases, and 6 bases stayed unmatched. This CDR3 spans 14 amino acids. Here the CDR3 reads CSLRTSGGRETQYF. Written as DNA, the CDR3 is TGCAGCCTACGGACTAGCGGGGGGAGAGAGACCCAGTACTTC.

This clonotype has only a few counts. The rearrangement joins TRBV10-3 to TRBJ2-7; TRBD1 aligns across 8 bases. Per the germline V gene, CDR1 is ENHRY and CDR2 is SYGVKD. The CDR3 loop spans 14 amino acids. With V trimmed by 5 bases and J by 6 bases, 9 bases remained unmatched. CDR3 amino acids: CAISNLTGVSEQYF. DNA for the CDR3: TGTGCCATCAGTAACCTGACAGGGGTAAGCGAGCAGTACTTC.

The table lists this clonotype with a few counts. A much larger clone lies one base from this, so it may be a read error. The chain combines TRBV13 with TRBJ2-1; D is ambiguous. The V gene's germline CDR1 is PRHDT and CDR2 FYEKMQ (reference sequence). The CDR3 is 11 amino acids. Trimming cost V 3 bases and J 8 bases, with 5 bases left between them. The CDR3 bases are TGTGCCAGCAGCTTGAACTATGAGCAGTTCTTC. Its protein is CASSLNYEQFF.

V usage is TRBV2 and J usage is TRBJ2-2; TRBD1 might be the D (6 bases). CDR3 length: 15 residues. Trimming removed 2 bases at V and 1 base at J, with 8 bases between. Per the germline V gene, CDR1 is SNHLY and CDR2 is FYNNEI. DNA for the CDR3: TGTGCCAGCAGTGAAATACAGGGGAACACCGGGGAGCTGTTTTTT. Its translation: CASSEIQGNTGELFF.

This clonotype has more than one count but fewer than ten. The chain is built from TRBV12-3 or TRBV12-4 and TRBJ2-1; TRBD2 agrees at 12 bases. The length of the CDR3 is 15 residues. The V segment lost 6 bases and the J segment 4 bases; nucleotides outside the gene matches: 4. The CDR3 DNA reads as TGTGCCAGCAGCCCTAGCGGGGGGGGATACAATGAGCAGTTCTTC. Residues: CASSPSGGGYNEQFF.

This clonotype was seen a few times. This rearrangement joins TRBV7-6 to TRBJ2-7, with a tentative D call TRBD2 (6 bases). Germline V CDR1 and CDR2: SGHVS, FNYEAQ. Between the trimmed V and J ends, which lost 3 bases and 3 bases, there was a span of 12 bases. The CDR3 loop spans 14 amino acids. CDR3 residues: CASSLGRENYEQYF. CDR3 DNA: TGTGCCAGCAGCTTGGGCCGGGAGAACTACGAGCAGTACTTC.

This clonotype was picked up a small number of times. CDR3 nucleotide sequence: TGTGCCAGCAGACGTAGCGGGGCAGCTTCCTACGAGCAGTACTTC. Its protein is CASRRSGAASYEQYF. V and J are TRBV12-3 or TRBV12-4 and TRBJ2-7; 8 bases are shared with TRBD2. The ends lost 6 bases at V and 1 base at J; junction bases unmatched: 8. This CDR3 region has 15 residues.

The V call is TRBV5-1, the J call TRBJ2-1; D not certain. Trimming left V 4 bases short and J 0 bases short, with 14 bases between. Germline loops: CDR1 SGHRS, CDR2 YFSETQ. The CDR3 covers 16 residues. The CDR3 DNA sequence: TGCGCCAGCAGCACAAGACCGGGTCTCTCCTACAATGAGCAGTTCTTC. As protein: CASSTRPGLSYNEQFF.

The rearrangement joins TRBV6-5 to TRBJ1-5; 7 positions agree with TRBD1. Germline V gene data show CDR1 as MNHEY and CDR2 as SVGAGI. V was clipped by 2 bases and J by 6 bases; unmatched bases: 4. The CDR3 has 14 amino acids. The DNA of the CDR3 is TGTGCCAGCAGTTACGAATGGGACAGTCAGCCCCAGCATTTT. This encodes CASSYEWDSQPQHF.

This clonotype was seen a few times. The J gene is TRBJ2-7, the V gene TRBV7-2, with 10 bases fitting TRBD2. This CDR3 region has 17 residues. The V segment lost 5 bases and the J segment 3 bases; nucleotides outside the gene matches: 13. The V gene's germline CDR1 is SGHTA and CDR2 FQGNSA. The CDR3 reads CASSGGASGGPLYEQYF. CDR3 coding DNA: TGTGCCAGCAGCGGGGGGGCTAGCGGGGGACCTCTCTACGAGCAGTACTTC.

This clonotype turned up a few times. The chain joins TRBV12-3 or TRBV12-4 to TRBJ2-5, with 13 positions matching TRBD2. The CDR3 contains 16 residues. Trimming cost V 6 bases and J 5 bases; bases outside gene matches: 9. The CDR3 protein is CASSQPWGLAGETQYF. CDR3 coding DNA: TGTGCCAGCAGCCAACCGTGGGGACTAGCGGGGGAGACCCAGTACTTC.

This clonotype was observed at least ten times. The rearrangement uses TRBV4-1 and TRBJ1-1; perhaps TRBD1 as D (5 bases). Trimming cost V 0 bases and J 6 bases, with 17 bases left between them. Per the germline V gene, CDR1 is MGHRA and CDR2 is YSYEKL. The CDR3 extends over 16 amino acids. CDR3 loop: CASSQDSYGAGAEAFF. The DNA for the CDR3 is TGCGCCAGCAGCCAAGACTCCTATGGGGCGGGGGCTGAAGCTTTCTTT.

V and J are TRBV7-9 and TRBJ2-3; D may be TRBD2 (5 bases). The V gene lost 1 base and the J gene lost 10 bases, with 9 bases spanning the gap. The germline CDR1 and CDR2 sequences are SEHNR and FQNEAQ (reference sequence). The CDR3 loop spans 12 amino acids. The DNA for the CDR3 is TGTGCCAGCAGCTTAGAGGAGAGGGCGCAGTATTTT. This gives the protein CASSLEERAQYF.

V usage is TRBV6-1 and J usage is TRBJ2-6; 7 positions match TRBD1. Germline V gene sequence: CDR1 MNHNS, CDR2 SASEGT. V was clipped by 2 bases and J by 0 bases; unmatched bases: 7. The CDR3 covers 18 residues. CDR3 residues: CASSEWGQTSSGANVLTF. The DNA of the CDR3 is TGTGCCAGCAGTGAATGGGGACAGACCAGCTCTGGGGCCAACGTCCTGACTTTC.

V is TRBV21-1 and J is TRBJ2-1; the table assigns TRBD2, which was not confirmed against the DNA. TRBV21-1 is a pseudogene. CDR3 length: 14 residues. The CDR3 sequence: CASGKEGHYNEQFF. The CDR3 bases are TGTGCCAGCGGCAAGGAGGGCCATTACAATGAGCAGTTCTTC.

The gene calls are TRBV20-1 and TRBJ2-7; tentatively, D is TRBD1 (6 bases). Germline CDR1 reads DFQATT; CDR2 reads SNEGSKA (reference sequence). Trimming stripped 3 bases from V and 7 bases from J, with 10 bases between. The CDR3 loop spans 11 amino acids. The CDR3 here is CSARDGTEQYF. The CDR3 coding sequence is TGCAGTGCTAGGGACGGGACAGAGCAGTACTTC.

This clonotype was picked up a small number of times. V usage is TRBV18 and J usage is TRBJ1-1; possibly TRBD1 for D (5 bases). The ends were cut back, 6 bases at V and 1 base at J, with 15 bases in the middle. This CDR3 is built from 15 residues. Germline CDR1 and CDR2: KGHSH and LQKENI. Here the CDR3 DNA reads TGTGCCAGCTCCCTCGGCGGGGGTGGGAACACTGAAGCTTTCTTT. This translates into CASSLGGGGNTEAFF.

This clonotype was seen only a few times. J is TRBJ2-2 and V is TRBV12-3 or TRBV12-4; D is unclear. V lost 3 bases to trimming and J lost 7 bases, with 12 bases between them. CDR3 length: 14 amino acids. The CDR3: CASSLGTWFGELFF. The CDR3 nucleotides are TGTGCCAGCAGTTTGGGAACTTGGTTCGGGGAGCTGTTTTTT.

This clonotype was seen a few times. The V call is TRBV20-1, the J call TRBJ2-1; 8 bases agree with TRBD2. Unmatched junction bases numbered 12, after V lost 3 bases and J lost 8 bases. CDR3 size: 15 residues. Germline loops: CDR1 DFQATT, CDR2 SNEGSKA (reference sequence). The CDR3 spells CSASLAGPMMDEQFF. The CDR3 DNA reads as TGCAGTGCTAGTCTAGCGGGCCCTATGATGGATGAGCAGTTCTTC.

The V gene is TRBV5-1, the J gene TRBJ2-1; 9 bases agree with TRBD1. CDR1 is SGHRS and CDR2 is YFSETQ in the germline V gene. The J segment lost 0 bases and the V segment lost 4 bases, leaving 5 bases of the junction unmatched. The CDR3 is made up of 16 amino acids. The CDR3 loop is CASSPEQGASYNEQFF. CDR3 in DNA: TGCGCCAGCAGCCCGGAACAGGGGGCCTCCTACAATGAGCAGTTCTTC.

The V and J genes are TRBV20-1 and TRBJ2-1; 10 positions agree with TRBD2. Trimming at V came to 5 bases and at J to 3 bases, leaving 4 bases not matched to a gene. The length of the CDR3 is 14 residues. CDR1 and CDR2 from the germline V gene are DFQATT and SNEGSKA (reference sequence). The CDR3 nucleotides are TGCAGTGCTTATAGCGGGGGGCTCTACAATGAGCAGTTCTTC. Amino acids: CSAYSGGLYNEQFF.

This chain links TRBV5-5 with TRBJ2-7; perhaps TRBD2 as D (5 bases). The CDR3 is 16 residues long. V gave up 0 bases and J gave up 1 base, with 14 bases separating them. Germline lookup yields CDR1 SGHKS and CDR2 YYEKEE (reference sequence). The CDR3 spells CASSLAGRGVSYEQYF. Here the CDR3 DNA reads TGTGCCAGCAGCTTGGCCGGACGGGGAGTTTCCTACGAGCAGTACTTC.

In this sample, this clonotype turned up many times. The CDR3 nucleotides are TGCGCCAGCAGTGAACAGACCGGCAAGCAGTACTTC. Its protein is CASSEQTGKQYF. The V gene is TRBV10-1, the J gene TRBJ2-7, with D unresolved. The CDR3 extends over 12 amino acids. Trimming removed 3 bases at V and 8 bases at J, with 11 bases between. Germline-derived CDR1 and CDR2 are WNHNN and SYGVQD (reference sequence).